The 18 T cell receptor beta chains below were found in one sample sequenced in a study of long-term antiretroviral therapy in people with HIV. Version v3.0 of the immunoSEQ assay ran at survey level. Data came from immunoSEQ multiplex PCR; TCRdb stores just in-frame clones and leaves some out. The table lists tens of thousands of clones, less than 98% of them singletons, with approximately 3% in the top ten. The sample here was unsorted PBMCs, taken 6.9 years after starting antiretroviral therapy. The receptors here all came from a man younger than 40 with HIV.

The chain carries TRBV4-3 and TRBJ1-1, with D uncertain. The CDR3 is 16 amino acids. Deletions cut 0 bases from V and 2 bases from J, with 13 bases between. Germline loops: CDR1 LGHNA, CDR2 YSLEER. CDR3: CASSQDPIGGNTEAFF. The CDR3 bases are TGCGCCAGCAGCCAAGATCCGATTGGCGGTAACACTGAAGCTTTCTTT.

This rearrangement joins TRBV4-3 to TRBJ1-4; 7 bases match TRBD1. The CDR3 sequence is 16 residues long. Trimming cost V 4 bases and J 6 bases; bases outside gene matches: 11. Germline loops: CDR1 LGHNA, CDR2 YSLEER. The CDR3 bases are TGCGCCAGCAGCCCTGTTGGGGAGACAGGGCATGAAAAACTGTTTTTT. This sequence encodes CASSPVGETGHEKLFF.

The CDR3 sequence: CATSRDRGRWANQPQHF. The CDR3 DNA is TGTGCCACCAGCAGAGATCGGGGACGATGGGCAAATCAGCCCCAGCATTTT. J is TRBJ1-5 and V is TRBV15; TRBD1 is a possible D gene (5 bases). CDR1 and CDR2 from the germline V gene are LNHNV and YYDKDF (reference sequence). This CDR3 comprises 17 residues. V lost 0 bases and J 4 bases, leaving 16 bases between the germline ends.

The J gene is TRBJ2-7, the V gene TRBV19, with D perhaps assigned TRBD1 or TRBD2 (6 bases each). V lost 10 bases and J lost 5, with 21 bases in between. Germline assignment: CDR1 LNHDA and CDR2 SQIVND (reference sequence). The CDR3 contains 14 residues. The CDR3 nucleotides are TGTGCCACCGGAGGGGGGCCCCTTGGCGACGAGCAGTACTTC. It is translated as CATGGGPLGDEQYF. The full variable domain, with the rest looked up from reference TRBV19 and TRBJ2-7, is DGGITQSPKYLFRKEGQNVTLSCEQNLNHDAMYWYRQDPGQGLRLIYYSQIVNDFQKGDIAEGYSVSREKKESFPLTVTSAQKNPTAFYLCATGGGPLGDEQYFGPGTRLTVT.

The J gene is TRBJ1-2, the V gene TRBV21-1; the table's TRBD1 call for D was not verified on the DNA. TRBV21-1 is flagged as a pseudogene. The CDR3 sequence is 17 residues long. CDR3 sequence: CASSLQGPGSQDYGYTF. DNA for the CDR3: TGTGCCAGCAGCTTGCAGGGGCCGGGATCTCAGGACTATGGCTACACCTTC.

The J gene is TRBJ2-5, the V gene TRBV9, with D hard to call. V dropped 5 bases and J dropped 1 base, with 9 bases sitting between them. Germline V gene data show CDR1 as SGDLS and CDR2 as YYNGEE. The CDR3 is made up of 13 amino acids. CDR3 coding DNA: TGTGCCAGCAGTTTTAGCACCCAAGAGACCCAGTACTTC. Its protein product is CASSFSTQETQYF.

The chain has TRBV4-1 and TRBJ1-2; TRBD1 is a possible D gene (5 bases). The ends were cut back, 1 base at V and 6 bases at J, with 15 bases in the middle. The CDR3 is 15 residues long. Looked up from germline, CDR1 is MGHRA and CDR2 is YSYEKL. The CDR3 region is CASSQAQGRVHGYTF. CDR3 bases: TGCGCCAGCAGCCAAGCCCAGGGCAGGGTTCATGGCTACACCTTC.

This clone was counted a single time. The chain links TRBV6-6 to TRBJ2-7, with a possible D match to TRBD2 (6 bases). Germline assignment: CDR1 MNHNY and CDR2 SVGAGI (reference sequence). CDR3 length: 11 amino acids. Between the trimmed V and J ends, which lost 11 bases and 2 bases, there was a span of 10 bases. CDR3 DNA sequence: TGTGCCGGCGGGGCTCCCTACGAGCAGTACTTC. Its protein is CAGGAPYEQYF.

V gene TRBV7-9 combines with J gene TRBJ2-1; 8 bases are a match to TRBD2. The CDR3 consists of 17 residues. Germline V gene lookup returns CDR1 SEHNR and CDR2 FQNEAQ (reference sequence). V lost 5 bases, J lost 0 bases, and 9 bases stayed unmatched. The CDR3 nucleotides are TGTGCCAGCAGCCCCAGGGGTAGCGGGGACTCCTACAATGAGCAGTTCTTC. Its translation: CASSPRGSGDSYNEQFF.

The chain couples TRBV11-2 to TRBJ2-3, with TRBD2 as a possible D gene (5 bases). The CDR3 sequence is 13 residues long. Germline lookup yields CDR1 SGHAT and CDR2 FQNNGV. V was shortened by 5 bases and J by 8 bases, with 14 bases between the two germline ends. CDR3 in amino acids: CASSDYGGGTQYF. In nucleotides, the CDR3 is TGTGCCAGCAGCGATTATGGAGGCGGTACGCAGTATTTT.

This clone came up a few times. The chain combines TRBV29-1 with TRBJ2-7, with TRBD1 as a possible D gene (5 bases). Germline-derived CDR1 and CDR2 are SQVTM and ANQGSEA. Trimming cost V 3 bases and J 2 bases, with 5 bases left between them. This CDR3 has 11 amino acids. DNA for the CDR3: TGCAGCGTTGAGACAGCCTACGAGCAGTACTTC. This encodes CSVETAYEQYF.

The chain employs TRBV7-9 and TRBJ2-2; 10 nucleotides agree with TRBD1. V gave up 3 bases and J gave up 4 bases; unmatched junction bases: 5. This CDR3 is built from 16 residues. In germline, CDR1 is SEHNR, CDR2 FQNEAQ (reference sequence). The CDR3 sequence is CASSFRTGGSTGELFF. As DNA, the CDR3 is TGTGCCAGCAGCTTCCGGACAGGGGGATCCACCGGGGAGCTGTTTTTT.

The chain carries TRBV5-4 and TRBJ1-1; 10 bases match TRBD1. Looked up from germline, CDR1 is SGHNT and CDR2 is YYREEE (reference sequence). This CDR3 region has 12 residues. V was pared by 5 bases and J by 10 bases, with 5 bases of the junction left unmatched. The CDR3 nucleotides are TGTGCCAGCAGTCTGGACAGGGGGTTAGCTTTCTTT. It codes for CASSLDRGLAFF.

The genes are TRBV10-2 and TRBJ1-2; D is unresolved. The CDR3 runs to 16 residues. V lost 0 bases and J lost 0, with 11 bases in between. In germline, CDR1 is WSHSY, CDR2 SAAADI. CDR3 in DNA: TGCGCCAGCAGTGAGTCGACTACAGACCCTAACTATGGCTACACCTTC. This sequence encodes CASSESTTDPNYGYTF.

This sequence joins TRBV6-5 and TRBJ1-4; maybe TRBD1 (6 bases). The V gene lost 0 bases and the J gene lost 10 bases, with 9 bases spanning the gap. The germline CDR1 and CDR2 sequences are MNHEY and SVGAGI. The CDR3 totals 13 residues. This CDR3 is CASSYSRGGKLFF. In DNA, the CDR3 is TGTGCCAGCAGTTACTCGAGAGGGGGAAAACTGTTTTTT.

A single count supports this clone. This rearrangement joins TRBV10-3 to TRBJ2-7; no definite D call. Deletions cut 2 bases from V and 1 base from J, with 6 bases between. CDR1 and CDR2 from the germline V gene are ENHRY and SYGVKD. The CDR3 length is 13 residues. The CDR3 reads CAISEDWSYEQYF. Here the CDR3 DNA reads TGTGCCATCAGTGAGGATTGGTCCTACGAGCAGTACTTC.

V and J are TRBV6-1 and TRBJ2-2, with a possible D match to TRBD1 (6 bases). The CDR3 covers 14 residues. The ends were cut back, 7 bases at V and 8 bases at J, with 17 bases in the middle. The V gene's germline CDR1 is MNHNS and CDR2 SASEGT. The DNA for the CDR3 is TGTGCCAGCACCCCTGGCAGGGGTAGTGGGGAGCTGTTTTTT. As protein: CASTPGRGSGELFF.

The chain couples TRBV7-2 to TRBJ2-3; maybe TRBD2 (5 bases). The germline V and J ends were trimmed by 1 base and 1 base, with 12 bases remaining between them. Germline V gene data show CDR1 as SGHTA and CDR2 as FQGNSA. The CDR3 totals 16 residues. CDR3 loop: CASSLGGRSGTDTQYF. For the CDR3, the DNA is TGTGCCAGCAGCTTAGGAGGGCGAAGCGGCACAGATACGCAGTATTTT.